A single sample is the source of the 18 T cell receptor delta chains below, sequenced in a study of gamma-delta T cells after stem cell transplantation listed by TCRdb under 2016. Library method: RT-PCR. The instrument given in TCRdb is Illumina MiSeq. Clonotypes were called again by TCRdb from the public reads via CATT, and duplicate nucleotide sequences were then merged into one entry. The sample records 1,500 to 2,000 delta-chain clones, 1.5% to 2% of which are singletons. Around 70% of the sample goes to the ten largest clones. Sequenced sample: gamma-delta T cells. The source of these receptors is a human donor. It is not recorded whose cells these are; they may come from a transplant donor.

Comments on this clone: This DNA's translation and the protein TCRdb lists, from a much larger clone, do not match at residue 5, likely due to a read error; the protein shown is translated from the DNA. V and J are TRDV2 and TRDJ1, with 12 nucleotides matching TRDD3. The germline V gene has CDR1 GEAIGNYY and CDR2 EKD. The CDR3 runs to 15 residues. CDR3 DNA sequence: TGTGCCTGTGACCTCTTACTGGGGGATACCGGTAAACTCATCTTT. Its translation is CACDLLLGDTGKLIF.

In regard to this clone: The protein in TCRdb stems from a much larger clone and differs at residue 7 from this DNA's translation, likely a read error; here the protein is translated from the DNA. The chain uses TRDV2 and TRDJ3; TRDD3 might be the D (6 bases). CDR1 is GEAIGNYY and CDR2 is EKD in the germline V gene. Trimming shortened V by 0 bases and J by 0 bases, and 17 bases separated the two germline ends. CDR3 length: 20 residues. The CDR3, as DNA: TGTGCCTGTGACACCGGCGCGGGGGACTGGAGCTCCTGGGACACCCGACAGATGTTTTTC. Translated: CACDTGAGDWSSWDTRQMFF.

The chain combines TRDV2 with TRDJ1; 8 bases match TRDD3. The V segment lost 2 bases and the J segment 0 bases; nucleotides outside the gene matches: 7. This CDR3 is 16 amino acids long. Germline-derived CDR1 and CDR2 are GEAIGNYY and EKD. The CDR3 bases are TGTGCCTGTGACAACGTACTGGGGGCCTACACCGATAAACTCATCTTT. It yields the protein CACDNVLGAYTDKLIF.

On this clone: This DNA translates differently at residue 8 from the TCRdb protein, which is that of a much larger clone; a read error is likely, and the protein shown is the DNA's own translation. The rearrangement uses TRDV2 and TRDJ3; D is ambiguous. CDR3 length: 20 amino acids. Germline V gene data show CDR1 as GEAIGNYY and CDR2 as EKD. Trimming stripped 3 bases from V and 0 bases from J, with 20 bases between. CDR3 nucleotides: TGTGCCTGTGACCCAACAAGGGAGGGAACCCTCTCCTGGGACACCCGACAGATGTTTTTC. It encodes CACDPTREGTLSWDTRQMFF.

With respect to this clone: This DNA's translation differs at residue 5 from TCRdb's protein, which comes from a much larger clone; a read error is likely, and the protein shown is translated from the DNA. The chain combines TRDV2 with TRDJ1; unclear D gene. V lost 3 bases and J lost 0, with 13 bases in between. Germline V gives CDR1 GEAIGNYY, CDR2 EKD. The CDR3 runs to 15 residues. This CDR3 reads CACDAVSQNTDKLIF. DNA for the CDR3: TGTGCCTGTGACGCCGTATCTCAAAACACCGATAAACTCATCTTT.

This clone was observed a few times. This DNA translates differently at residue 9 from the TCRdb protein, which is that of a much larger clone; a read error is likely, and the protein shown is the DNA's own translation. The chain is built from TRDV2 and TRDJ1, with 8 bases fitting TRDD3. Trimming at V came to 3 bases and at J to 0 bases, leaving 14 bases not matched to a gene. Germline CDR1 is GEAIGNYY and CDR2 is EKD. CDR3 length: 18 residues. The CDR3 region is CACDPLLGGTPNTDKLIF. CDR3 coding DNA: TGTGCCTGTGACCCTCTACTGGGGGGTACTCCGAACACCGATAAACTCATCTTT.

Details on this clone: This DNA translates differently at residue 9 from the TCRdb protein, which is that of a much larger clone; a read error is likely, and the protein shown is the DNA's own translation. This chain links TRDV2 with TRDJ1, with 9 bases aligning to TRDD3. Trimming removed 0 bases from V and 0 bases from J; junction bases left unmatched: 16. CDR3 size: 20 residues. CDR1 and CDR2 from the germline V gene are GEAIGNYY and EKD. CDR3 DNA sequence: TGTGCCTGTGACACCGTGGTCCGCAGGGGATACGTGGGGCACACCGATAAACTCATCTTT. Translated, it gives CACDTVVRRGYVGHTDKLIF.

Within the sample, this clone is medium-sized. Given a far larger clone just one base away, this is likely a sequencing read error. This rearrangement joins TRDV1 to TRDJ1, with D possibly being TRDD2 (8 bases). V lost 5 bases, J lost 6 bases, and 31 bases lay in between. CDR1 and CDR2 from the germline V gene are TSWWSYY and QGS. CDR3 size: 19 residues. The CDR3 sequence: CALGTPFLILGNGANKLIF. The CDR3 region has the DNA TGTGCTCTTGGGACCCCCTTCCTAATACTGGGGAACGGGGCCAATAAACTCATCTTT.

By share, this clone ranks as medium-sized. A far larger clone differs by one base, so this is likely a read error. Distinct nucleotide sequences in the sample also encode this CDR3. This chain uses TRDV3 with TRDJ1; 9 positions agree with TRDD3. CDR1 is TVYSNPD, CDR2 GDNSRS, per germline (reference sequence). With 4 bases clipped from V and 1 base from J, the junction kept 28 bases outside the gene matches. This CDR3 region has 21 residues. CDR3 in DNA: TGTGCCTCCACCCCCTCCGAGGTACTGGGGGACCTTCGGGTGGGCACCGATAAACTCATCTTT. It codes for CASTPSEVLGDLRVGTDKLIF.

This clone was seen more than once but under ten times. The chain couples TRDV3 to TRDJ1; 12 bases fit TRDD3. Germline CDR1 and CDR2: TVYSNPD and GDNSRS (reference sequence). J was trimmed by 0 bases and V by 4 bases; bases with no gene match: 21. This CDR3 comprises 20 residues. CDR3 nucleotides: TGTGCCTCCACCCCCTCCGAGGTACTGGGGGATACTCCGAACACCGATAAACTCATCTTT. Translated: CASTPSEVLGDTPNTDKLIF.

This clone was recorded a few times. V usage is TRDV2 and J usage is TRDJ1, with 12 bases aligning to TRDD3. The V gene end was trimmed by 1 base and the J gene end by 1 base; junction bases not matched to a gene: 9. Germline CDR1 is GEAIGNYY and CDR2 is EKD. The CDR3 is 18 residues long. The CDR3 reads CACDTLGDTQKGTDKLIF. CDR3 coding DNA: TGTGCCTGTGACACGCTGGGGGATACGCAGAAAGGCACCGATAAACTCATCTTT.

This clone was recorded a few times. Since a far larger clone is one base different, this is likely a read error. The sample holds other DNA sequences that translate to the same CDR3. The chain links TRDV2 to TRDJ3; the match to TRDD3 covers 8 bases. CDR1 GEAIGNYY and CDR2 EKD come from the germline V gene. The CDR3 is made up of 18 amino acids. The CDR3 DNA follows: TGTGCCTGTGACACCGGATTTCAGGGGATACAAGACACCCGACAGATGTTCTTC. Protein: CACDTGFQGIQDTRQMFF.

This clone was observed a handful of times. TCRdb's protein for this DNA is that of a much larger clone and differs from the translation at residue 9, likely a read error; the protein shown is the DNA translation. This CDR3 is also generated by other DNA sequences in the sample. The V call is TRDV1, the J call TRDJ1; 10 bases align to TRDD3. CDR3 length equals 19 residues. Trimming removed 2 bases from V and 1 base from J; junction bases left unmatched: 13. Germline CDR1 is TSWWSYY and CDR2 is QGS. In DNA, the CDR3 is TGTGCTCTTGGGGAAGAGACGGTCAGGGGGATACGAATCACCGATAAACTCATCTTT. Amino acid sequence: CALGEETVRGIRITDKLIF.

This clone occurred a few times. TCRdb shows a much larger clone's protein in place of this DNA's translation, and the two differ at residue 3, likely through a read error; the protein shown is translated from the DNA. This chain uses TRDV2 with TRDJ1; 7 nucleotides align to TRDD3. Looked up from germline, CDR1 is GEAIGNYY and CDR2 is EKD. The CDR3 covers 15 residues. CDR3 sequence reads: CASDPWGSHTDKLIF. As DNA, the CDR3 is TGTGCCAGTGACCCCTGGGGGTCTCACACCGATAAACTCATCTTT.

This clone was seen a handful of times. TCRdb records a much larger clone's protein for this DNA, with a difference at residue 3 that likely arises from a read error; the protein given is the translation of the DNA. V and J are TRDV2 and TRDJ1; 12 bases align to TRDD3. Germline V gene lookup returns CDR1 GEAIGNYY and CDR2 EKD. This CDR3 is built from 19 residues. The CDR3 here is CAYDTLYAGGYENTDKLIF. Written as DNA, the CDR3 is TGTGCCTATGACACACTATATGCTGGGGGATACGAAAACACCGATAAACTCATCTTT.

To note about this clone: A far larger clone is one nucleotide away, so this likely arose from a read error. This sequence joins TRDV2 and TRDJ1, with 8 bases that match TRDD3. This CDR3 spans 16 amino acids. Germline CDR1 is GEAIGNYY and CDR2 is EKD. V shed 3 bases, J shed 1 base, and the junction held 9 bases outside the gene matches. The CDR3: CACDALLGACTDKLIF. DNA for the CDR3: TGTGCCTGTGACGCTTTACTGGGGGCGTGCACCGATAAACTCATCTTT.

This clone is medium-sized in the sample. One base separates it from a far larger clone, so it is likely a read error. The V call is TRDV1, the J call TRDJ1; 8 bases fit TRDD2. J gave up 3 bases and V 5 bases, and 20 bases lay outside the gene matches. In germline, CDR1 is TSWWSYY, CDR2 QGS. The CDR3 consists of 19 residues. DNA of the CDR3: TGTGCTCTTGGGACCCCCTTCCTAATGCTGGGGAACGGGGCCGATAAACTCATCTTT. This sequence encodes CALGTPFLMLGNGADKLIF.

This clone appeared a few times. This likely reflects a read error, since a far larger clone is one base away. Within the sample, other DNA sequences also encode this same CDR3. The J gene is TRDJ1, the V gene TRDV2; 10 bases fit TRDD3. Germline CDR1 GEAIGNYY, CDR2 EKD. The CDR3 has 16 amino acids. V lost 1 base, J lost 2 bases, and 6 bases stayed unmatched. For the CDR3, the DNA is TGTGCCTGTGACACGCTGGGGGATAGGAGGACCGATAAACTCATCTTT. This sequence encodes CACDTLGDRRTDKLIF.